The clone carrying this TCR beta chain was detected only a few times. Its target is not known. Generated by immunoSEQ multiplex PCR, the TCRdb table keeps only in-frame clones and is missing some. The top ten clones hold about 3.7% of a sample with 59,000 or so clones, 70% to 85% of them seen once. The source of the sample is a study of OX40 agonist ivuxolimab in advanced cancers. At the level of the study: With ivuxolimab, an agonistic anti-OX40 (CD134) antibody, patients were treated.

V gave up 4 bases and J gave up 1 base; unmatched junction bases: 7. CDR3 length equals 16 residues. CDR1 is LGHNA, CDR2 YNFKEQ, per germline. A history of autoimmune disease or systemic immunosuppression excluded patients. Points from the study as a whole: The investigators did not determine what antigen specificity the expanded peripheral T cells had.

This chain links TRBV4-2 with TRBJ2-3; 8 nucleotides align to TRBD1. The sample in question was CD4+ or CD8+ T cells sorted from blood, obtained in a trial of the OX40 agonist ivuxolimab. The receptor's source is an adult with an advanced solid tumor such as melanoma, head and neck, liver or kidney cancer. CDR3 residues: CASSPRQGAGTDTQYF. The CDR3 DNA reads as TGTGCCAGCAGCCCCCGGCAGGGGGCTGGCACAGATACGCAGTATTTT.